Below are 13 T cell receptor beta chains sequenced from a single sample in a study of Ad26.COV2.S vaccination and SARS-CoV-2 variants. The protocol was immunoSEQ multiplex PCR, while the TCRdb copy is restricted to in-frame clones and leaves out a portion. The data contain some 500,000 clones, roughly 89% of them singletons. Sample treatment: some 20 received Ad26.COV2.S at low or high dose, single or two shots; roughly five received placebo; per-sample allocation not given. Sample collection was performed on day 63 after the first vaccine or placebo injection. The starting material was peripheral blood, obtained in a trial of Ad26.COV2.S vaccine versus placebo. The receptors come from a person aged 18-65 years who received the Ad26.COV2.S COVID-19 vaccine or a placebo.

The chain carries TRBV2 and TRBJ2-3, with D perhaps TRBD1 (6 bases). The CDR3 is 14 amino acids. The germline V gene encodes CDR1 SNHLY and CDR2 FYNNEI. Trimming removed 7 bases from V and 4 bases from J, with 15 bases in between. The chain's CDR3 is CASIGTLGADTQYF. CDR3 in DNA: TGTGCCAGCATAGGGACACTAGGGGCAGATACGCAGTATTTT.

This clone was recorded once. The chain couples TRBV12-5 to TRBJ2-7, with D possibly being TRBD2 (6 bases). V was trimmed by 3 bases and J by 3 bases, leaving 9 bases between them. Per the germline V gene, CDR1 is LGHNT and CDR2 is FRNRAP. The CDR3 is 13 amino acids. This chain's CDR3 is CASGFAGSYEQYV. The CDR3 coding sequence is TGTGCTAGTGGTTTCGCCGGGAGCTACGAGCAGTACGTC.

The rearrangement links TRBV6-5 to TRBJ1-5, with no clear D. Germline CDR1 and CDR2: MNHEY and SVGAGI. The V gene lost 2 bases and the J gene lost 3 bases, with 8 bases spanning the gap. The CDR3 consists of 14 residues. CDR3 residues: CASSYSGPNQPQHF. In nucleotides, the CDR3 is TGTGCCAGCAGTTACAGCGGACCCAATCAGCCCCAGCATTTT.

The rearrangement links TRBV9 to TRBJ2-3; tentative D call: TRBD2 (6 bases). Trimming cost V 4 bases and J 1 base, with 10 bases left between them. Germline CDR1 reads SGDLS; CDR2 reads YYNGEE. The CDR3 sequence is 14 residues long. The CDR3 DNA sequence: TGTGCCAGCAGCTCTGGCGGGGGCACAGATACGCAGTATTTT. Translated, it gives CASSSGGGTDTQYF.

This sequence joins TRBV10-2 and TRBJ2-7; D gene unclear. The CDR3 loop spans 12 amino acids. The ends were cut back, 6 bases at V and 4 bases at J, with 10 bases in the middle. Germline V lookup: CDR1 WSHSY, CDR2 SAAADI. CDR3 coding DNA: TGCGCCAGCAGCTTTGGGCGGTACGAGCAGTACTTC. The encoded protein is CASSFGRYEQYF.

This clone was observed once. The gene calls are TRBV11-3 and TRBJ2-2; TRBD2 aligns across 16 bases. Germline lookup yields CDR1 SGHNT and CDR2 YENEEA. CDR3 length: 17 residues. The ends lost 5 bases at V and 5 bases at J; junction bases unmatched: 5. The CDR3, as DNA: TGTGCCAGCAGCGGGACTAGCGGGAGGGCCGTAACCGGGGAGCTGTTTTTT. It translates to CASSGTSGRAVTGELFF.

In DNA, the CDR3 is TGTGCCAGCAGCCTGACAGGGGGTAGCAATCAGCCCCAGCATTTT. This translates into CASSLTGGSNQPQHF. The V gene is TRBV6-5, the J gene TRBJ1-5, with 9 bases identical to TRBD1. The CDR3 sequence is 15 residues long. V dropped 6 bases and J dropped 0; count of bases not matched to a gene: 3. Germline lookup yields CDR1 MNHEY and CDR2 SVGAGI.

This clone was detected only a few times. J is TRBJ2-7 and V is TRBV6-4, with D unresolved. CDR1 is MRHNA, CDR2 SNTAGT, per germline. The CDR3 has 16 amino acids. Trimming removed 0 bases from V and 3 bases from J, with 15 bases in between. The CDR3 DNA is TGTGCCAGCAGTGACTCGAGGCAGGCAGTGCGCTACGAGCAGTACGTC. It encodes CASSDSRQAVRYEQYV.

This clone showed up just once. The rearrangement joins TRBV7-2 to TRBJ2-3; 8 positions agree with TRBD2. From germline, CDR1 is SGHTA and CDR2 FQGNSA. V trimming: 2 bases; J trimming: 6 bases; junction bases outside the gene matches: 7. The CDR3 length is 15 residues. Here the CDR3 DNA reads TGTGCCAGCAGCTTAAGGAGCGGGAGAACCGATACGCAGTATTTT. This gives the protein CASSLRSGRTDTQYF.

The chain uses TRBV7-2 and TRBJ1-1; D might be TRBD1 (6 bases). CDR3 length equals 15 residues. V lost 2 bases and J lost 1, with 11 bases in between. From germline, CDR1 is SGHTA and CDR2 FQGNSA. CDR3 coding DNA: TGTGCCAGCAGCTTACAGGGGCCAAAGAACACTGAAGCTTTCTTT. It translates to CASSLQGPKNTEAFF.

The CDR3 DNA reads TGCGCCAGCAGCCAAGATCTGAGGTACCGGGCCTACGAGCAGTACTTC. This codes for CASSQDLRYRAYEQYF. The chain couples TRBV4-1 to TRBJ2-7, with D unresolved. Germline CDR1 MGHRA, CDR2 YSYEKL. Trimming removed 0 bases at V and 2 bases at J, with 14 bases between. The CDR3 is made up of 16 amino acids.

The CDR3 sequence is CASSLRGRGLTEAFF. The CDR3 nucleotides are TGTGCCAGCAGCTTGAGGGGCCGGGGGCTTACTGAAGCTTTCTTT. This rearrangement joins TRBV5-8 to TRBJ1-1; a possible D gene is TRBD1 (6 bases). The CDR3 loop spans 15 amino acids. V lost 1 base, J lost 5 bases, and 15 bases lay in between. The germline V gene has CDR1 SGHTS and CDR2 YDEGEE.

The rearrangement links TRBV11-2 to TRBJ2-7, with 7 nucleotides matching TRBD2. Germline lookup yields CDR1 SGHAT and CDR2 FQNNGV. Trimming at V came to 5 bases and at J to 7 bases, leaving 11 bases not matched to a gene. CDR3 length equals 14 residues. In DNA, the CDR3 is TGTGCCAGCAGCCTCACTCGGACTAGTCGAGAGCAGTACGTC. Encoded protein: CASSLTRTSREQYV.